This T cell receptor beta chain is from a study of neurological immune-mediated disorders. Study-wide results and limits: The level of TCR clonal expansion was highest in patients with HTLV-1-associated myelopathy and lowest in multiple sclerosis, where it fell below the level seen in healthy controls. CDR3 amino acid sequences of expanded clones were not shared across subjects, a result suggesting private repertoires in all groups.

After removal of 5 bases from V and 0 bases from J, the junction contained 3 bases not matched to a gene. This CDR3 has 15 amino acids. Germline CDR1 and CDR2: SGHVS and FQNEAQ. The unsorted libraries were produced from 2 million PBMCs held at -80 C. This clonotype was seen many times. Its antigen is as yet unknown. The cDNA came from 5'RACE, which used 10-nucleotide random UMIs. TCRdb itself ran the 5' RACE reads through MiXCR, one entry per CDR3 protein. Among some 65,000 distinct CDR3 sequences listed, more than 3.5% were seen once. The sequenced sample consisted of PBMCs. This clonotype was sampled from a man aged 50 or older with multiple sclerosis. The chain uses TRBV7-8 and TRBJ2-2; 7 bases map to TRBD1. DNA of the CDR3: TGTGCCAGCAGCAAAGGACAGGCGAACACCGGGGAGCTGTTTTTT. It yields the protein CASSKGQANTGELFF.